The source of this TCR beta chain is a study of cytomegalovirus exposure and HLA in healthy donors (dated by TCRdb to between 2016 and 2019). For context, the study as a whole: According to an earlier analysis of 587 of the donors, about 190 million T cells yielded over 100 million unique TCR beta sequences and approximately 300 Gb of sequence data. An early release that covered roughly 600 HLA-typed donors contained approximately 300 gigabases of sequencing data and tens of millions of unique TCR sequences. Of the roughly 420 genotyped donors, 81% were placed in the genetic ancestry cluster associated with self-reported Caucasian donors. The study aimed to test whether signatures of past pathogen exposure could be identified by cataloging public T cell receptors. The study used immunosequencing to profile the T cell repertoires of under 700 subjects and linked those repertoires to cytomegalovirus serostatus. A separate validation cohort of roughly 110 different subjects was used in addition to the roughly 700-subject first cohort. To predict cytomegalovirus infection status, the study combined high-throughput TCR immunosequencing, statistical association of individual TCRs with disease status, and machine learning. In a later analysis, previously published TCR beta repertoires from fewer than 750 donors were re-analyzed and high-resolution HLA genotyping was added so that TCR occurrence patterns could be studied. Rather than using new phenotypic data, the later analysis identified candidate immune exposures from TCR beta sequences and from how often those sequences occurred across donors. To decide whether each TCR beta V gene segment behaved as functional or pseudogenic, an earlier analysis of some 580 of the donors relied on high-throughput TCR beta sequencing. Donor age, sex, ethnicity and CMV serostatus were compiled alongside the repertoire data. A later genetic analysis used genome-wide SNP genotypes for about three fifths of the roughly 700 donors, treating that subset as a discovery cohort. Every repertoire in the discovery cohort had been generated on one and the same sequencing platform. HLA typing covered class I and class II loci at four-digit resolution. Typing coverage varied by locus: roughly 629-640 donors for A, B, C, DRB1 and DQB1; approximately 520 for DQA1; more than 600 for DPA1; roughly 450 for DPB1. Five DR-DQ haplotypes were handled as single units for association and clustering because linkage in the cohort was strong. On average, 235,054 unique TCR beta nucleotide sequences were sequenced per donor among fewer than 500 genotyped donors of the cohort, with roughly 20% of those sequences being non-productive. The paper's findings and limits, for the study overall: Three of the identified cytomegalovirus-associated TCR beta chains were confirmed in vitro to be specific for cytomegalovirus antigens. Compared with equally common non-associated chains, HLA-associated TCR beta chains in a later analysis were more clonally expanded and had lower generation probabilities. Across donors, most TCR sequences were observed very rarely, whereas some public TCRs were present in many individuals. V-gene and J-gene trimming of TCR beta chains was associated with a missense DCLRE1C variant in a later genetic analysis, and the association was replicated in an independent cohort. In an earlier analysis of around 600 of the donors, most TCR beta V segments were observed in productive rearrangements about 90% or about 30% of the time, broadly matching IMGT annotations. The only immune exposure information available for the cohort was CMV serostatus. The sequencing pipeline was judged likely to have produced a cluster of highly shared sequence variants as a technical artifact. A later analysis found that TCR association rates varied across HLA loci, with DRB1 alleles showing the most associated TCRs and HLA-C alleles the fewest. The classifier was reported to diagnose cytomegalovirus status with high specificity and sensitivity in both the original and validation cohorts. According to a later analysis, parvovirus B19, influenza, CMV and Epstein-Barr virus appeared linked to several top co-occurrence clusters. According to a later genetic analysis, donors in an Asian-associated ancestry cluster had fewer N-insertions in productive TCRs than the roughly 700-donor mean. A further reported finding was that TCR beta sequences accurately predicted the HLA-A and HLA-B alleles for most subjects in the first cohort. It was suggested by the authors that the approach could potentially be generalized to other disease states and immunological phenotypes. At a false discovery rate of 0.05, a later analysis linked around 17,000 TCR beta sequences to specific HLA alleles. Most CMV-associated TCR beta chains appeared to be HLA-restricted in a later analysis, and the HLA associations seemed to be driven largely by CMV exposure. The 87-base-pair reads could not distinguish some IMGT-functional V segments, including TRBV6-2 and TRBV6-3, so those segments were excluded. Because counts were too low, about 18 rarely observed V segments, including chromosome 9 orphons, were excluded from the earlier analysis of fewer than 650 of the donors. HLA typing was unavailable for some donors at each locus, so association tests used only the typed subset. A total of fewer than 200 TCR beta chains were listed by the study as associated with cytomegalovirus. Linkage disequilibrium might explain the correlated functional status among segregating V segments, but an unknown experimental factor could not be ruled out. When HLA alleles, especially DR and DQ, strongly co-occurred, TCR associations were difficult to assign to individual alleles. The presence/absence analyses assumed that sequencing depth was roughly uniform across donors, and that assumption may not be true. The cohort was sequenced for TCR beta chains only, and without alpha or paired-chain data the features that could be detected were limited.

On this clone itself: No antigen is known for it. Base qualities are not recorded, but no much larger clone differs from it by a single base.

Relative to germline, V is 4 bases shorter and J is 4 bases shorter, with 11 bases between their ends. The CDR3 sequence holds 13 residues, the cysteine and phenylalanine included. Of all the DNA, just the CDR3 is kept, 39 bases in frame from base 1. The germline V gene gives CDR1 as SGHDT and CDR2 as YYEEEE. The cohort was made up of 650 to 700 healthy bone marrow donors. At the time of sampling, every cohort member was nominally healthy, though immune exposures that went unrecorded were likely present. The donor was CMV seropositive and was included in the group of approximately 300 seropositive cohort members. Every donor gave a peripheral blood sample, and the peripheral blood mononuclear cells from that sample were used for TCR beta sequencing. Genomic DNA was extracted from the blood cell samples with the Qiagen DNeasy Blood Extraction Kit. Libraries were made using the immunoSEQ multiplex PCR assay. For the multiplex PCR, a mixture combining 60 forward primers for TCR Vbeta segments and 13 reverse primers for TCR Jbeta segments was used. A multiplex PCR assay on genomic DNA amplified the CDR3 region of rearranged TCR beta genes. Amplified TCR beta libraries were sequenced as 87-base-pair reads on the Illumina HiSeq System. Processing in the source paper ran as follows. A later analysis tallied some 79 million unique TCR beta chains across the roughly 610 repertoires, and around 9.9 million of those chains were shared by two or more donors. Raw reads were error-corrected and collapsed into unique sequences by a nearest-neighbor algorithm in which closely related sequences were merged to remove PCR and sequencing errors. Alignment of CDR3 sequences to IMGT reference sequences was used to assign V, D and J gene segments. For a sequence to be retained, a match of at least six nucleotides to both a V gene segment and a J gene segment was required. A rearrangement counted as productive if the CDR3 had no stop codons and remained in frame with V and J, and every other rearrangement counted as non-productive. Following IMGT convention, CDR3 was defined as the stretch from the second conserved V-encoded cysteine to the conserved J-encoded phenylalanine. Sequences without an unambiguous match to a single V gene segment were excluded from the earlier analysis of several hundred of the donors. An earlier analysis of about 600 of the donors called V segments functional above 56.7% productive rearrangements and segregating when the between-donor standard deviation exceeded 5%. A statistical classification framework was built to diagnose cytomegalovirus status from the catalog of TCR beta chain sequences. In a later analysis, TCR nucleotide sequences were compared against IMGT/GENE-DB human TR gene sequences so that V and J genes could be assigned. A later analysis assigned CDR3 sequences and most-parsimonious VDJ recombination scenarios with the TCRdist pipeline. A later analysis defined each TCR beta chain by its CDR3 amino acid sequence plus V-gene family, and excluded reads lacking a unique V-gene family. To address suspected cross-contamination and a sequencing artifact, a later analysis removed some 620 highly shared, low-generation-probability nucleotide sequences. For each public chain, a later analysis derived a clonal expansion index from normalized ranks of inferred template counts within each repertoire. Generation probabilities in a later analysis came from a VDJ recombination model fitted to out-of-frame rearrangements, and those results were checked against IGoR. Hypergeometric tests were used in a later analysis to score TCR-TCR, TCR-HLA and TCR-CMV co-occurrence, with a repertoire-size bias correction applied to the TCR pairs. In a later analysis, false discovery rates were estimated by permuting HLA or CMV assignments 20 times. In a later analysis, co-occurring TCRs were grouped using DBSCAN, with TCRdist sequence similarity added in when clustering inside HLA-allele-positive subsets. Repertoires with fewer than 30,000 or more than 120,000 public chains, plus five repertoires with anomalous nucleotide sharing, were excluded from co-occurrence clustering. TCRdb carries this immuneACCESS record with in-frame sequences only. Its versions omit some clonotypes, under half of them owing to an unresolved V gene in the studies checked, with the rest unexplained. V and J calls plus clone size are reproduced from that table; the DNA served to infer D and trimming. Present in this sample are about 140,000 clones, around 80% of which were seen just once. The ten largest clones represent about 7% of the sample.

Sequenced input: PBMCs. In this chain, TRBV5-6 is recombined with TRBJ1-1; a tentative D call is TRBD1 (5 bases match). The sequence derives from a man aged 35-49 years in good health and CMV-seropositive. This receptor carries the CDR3 CASSLQEGTEAFF. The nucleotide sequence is TGTGCCAGCAGCCTACAGGAAGGCACTGAAGCTTTCTTT.